These 6 T cell receptor beta chains were all obtained from the same sample, sequenced in a study of cytomegalovirus exposure and HLA in healthy donors. 13 Jbeta primers and 60 Vbeta primers were used for the PCR. The data were produced by immunoSEQ multiplex PCR, yet TCRdb's version contains in-frame clones alone and is incomplete. The sample includes around 50,000 clones, around three quarters seen only once; the top ten take approximately 7.7%. Specimen: PBMCs. The receptor source for this set is a man in his thirties or forties in good health and CMV-seropositive.

This clone was recorded a few times. The chain combines TRBV6-4 with TRBJ2-1; 8 nucleotides agree with TRBD2. The germline V gene has CDR1 MRHNA and CDR2 SNTAGT. The J segment lost 4 bases and the V segment lost 2 bases, leaving 4 bases of the junction unmatched. CDR3 length: 15 amino acids. As DNA, the CDR3 is TGTGCCAGCAGTGACGGAGCGGGGGCTTACAATGAGCAGTTCTTC. Its translation is CASSDGAGAYNEQFF.

Note on this clone: Other DNA sequences within the sample encode an identical CDR3. The chain couples TRBV6-5 to TRBJ1-6, with 9 bases identical to TRBD1. Germline lookup yields CDR1 MNHEY and CDR2 SVGAGI. V was clipped by 9 bases and J by 3 bases; unmatched bases: 6. The CDR3 is 15 amino acids. CDR3 DNA sequence: TGTGCCAGTAAGGGACAGGGAATCTATAATTCACCCCTCCACTTT. This encodes CASKGQGIYNSPLHF.

The chain carries TRBV10-1 and TRBJ2-4; 8 bases line up with TRBD1. V shed 3 bases, J shed 6 bases, and the junction held 7 bases outside the gene matches. The CDR3 extends over 15 amino acids. Germline V gene sequence: CDR1 WNHNN, CDR2 SYGVQD (reference sequence). CDR3 loop: CASSDFRDRLNIQYF. For the CDR3, the DNA is TGCGCCAGCAGTGACTTCCGGGACAGGCTAAACATTCAGTACTTC.

This clone was counted once. This sample includes further DNA sequences coding for the same CDR3. The rearrangement links TRBV18 to TRBJ2-5, with no clear D. The CDR3 extends over 13 amino acids. The germline gives CDR1 KGHSH, CDR2 LQKENI. Trimming took 2 bases from V and 2 from J, leaving 6 bases between them. CDR3 nucleotides: TGTGCCAGCTCACCAGGGCAGCAAGAGACCCAGTACTTC. As protein: CASSPGQQETQYF.

The rearrangement uses TRBV19 and TRBJ1-2; 9 bases match TRBD1. The germline CDR1 and CDR2 sequences are LNHDA and SQIVND (reference sequence). V was clipped by 5 bases and J by 6 bases; unmatched bases: 4. The CDR3 is 13 amino acids. CDR3 DNA: TGTGCCAGTAGTCACCGGGACAGGGATGGCTACACCTTC. Encoded protein: CASSHRDRDGYTF.

The rearrangement joins TRBV7-8 to TRBJ1-4, with D unresolved. This CDR3 spans 15 amino acids. V lost 2 bases to trimming and J lost 7 bases, with 14 bases between them. Germline assignment: CDR1 SGHVS and CDR2 FQNEAQ. The DNA of the CDR3 is TGTGCCAGCAGCTTAATTAGCGGCCCTTCTGAAAAACTGTTTTTT. Its protein product is CASSLISGPSEKLFF.